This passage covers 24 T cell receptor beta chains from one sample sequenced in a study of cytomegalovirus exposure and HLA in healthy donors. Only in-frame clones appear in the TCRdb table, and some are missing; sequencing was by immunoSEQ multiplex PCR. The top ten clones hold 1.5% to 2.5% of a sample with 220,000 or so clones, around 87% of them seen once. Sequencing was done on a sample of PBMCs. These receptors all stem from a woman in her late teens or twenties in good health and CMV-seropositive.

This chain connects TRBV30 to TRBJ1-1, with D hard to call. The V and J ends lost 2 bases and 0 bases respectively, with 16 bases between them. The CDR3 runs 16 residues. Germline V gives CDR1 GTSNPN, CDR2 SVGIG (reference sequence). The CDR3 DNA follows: TGTGCCTGGAGTCAGGCCCGAAGGACTGTGAACACTGAAGCTTTCTTT. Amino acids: CAWSQARRTVNTEAFF.

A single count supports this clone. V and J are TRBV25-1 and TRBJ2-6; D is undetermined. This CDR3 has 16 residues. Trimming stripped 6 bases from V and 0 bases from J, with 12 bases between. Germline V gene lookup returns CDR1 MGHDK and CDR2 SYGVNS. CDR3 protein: CASSDPGNSGANVLTF. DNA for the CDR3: TGTGCCAGCAGCGACCCAGGTAACTCTGGGGCCAACGTCCTGACTTTC.

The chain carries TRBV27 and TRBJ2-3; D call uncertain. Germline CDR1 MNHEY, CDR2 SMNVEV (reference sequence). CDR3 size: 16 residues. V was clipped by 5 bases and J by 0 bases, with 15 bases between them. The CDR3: CASSRRPGESTDTQYF. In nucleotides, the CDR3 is TGTGCCAGCAGTCGCAGGCCTGGCGAAAGCACAGATACGCAGTATTTT.

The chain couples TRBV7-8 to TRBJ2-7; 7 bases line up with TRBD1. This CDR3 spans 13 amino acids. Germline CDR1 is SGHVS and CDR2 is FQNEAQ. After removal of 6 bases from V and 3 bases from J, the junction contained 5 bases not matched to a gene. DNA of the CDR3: TGTGCCAGCAGTTTCGGGACAGTCTACGAGCAGTACTTC. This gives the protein CASSFGTVYEQYF.

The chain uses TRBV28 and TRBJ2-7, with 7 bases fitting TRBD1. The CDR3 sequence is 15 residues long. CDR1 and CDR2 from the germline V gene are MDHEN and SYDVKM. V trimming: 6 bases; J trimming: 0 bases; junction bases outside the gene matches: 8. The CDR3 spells CASSPGQDLSYEQYF. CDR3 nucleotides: TGTGCCAGCAGCCCCGGACAGGATCTCTCCTACGAGCAGTACTTC.

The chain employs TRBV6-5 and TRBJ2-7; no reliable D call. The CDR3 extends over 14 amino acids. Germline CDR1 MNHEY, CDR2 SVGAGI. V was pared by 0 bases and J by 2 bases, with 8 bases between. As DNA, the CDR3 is TGTGCCAGCAGTTACTCGGGCACCGCCTACGAGCAGTACTTC. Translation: CASSYSGTAYEQYF.

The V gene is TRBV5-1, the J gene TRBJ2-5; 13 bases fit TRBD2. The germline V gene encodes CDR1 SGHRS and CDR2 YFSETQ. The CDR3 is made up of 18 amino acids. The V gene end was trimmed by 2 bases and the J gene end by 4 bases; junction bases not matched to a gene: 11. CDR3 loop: CASSFFGLAGAGGETQYF. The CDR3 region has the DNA TGCGCCAGCAGCTTTTTCGGACTAGCGGGAGCTGGAGGAGAGACCCAGTACTTC.

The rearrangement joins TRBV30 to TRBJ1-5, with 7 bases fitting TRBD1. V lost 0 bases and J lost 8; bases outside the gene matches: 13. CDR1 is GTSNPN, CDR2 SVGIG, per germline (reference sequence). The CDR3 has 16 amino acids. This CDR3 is CAWSVPRGQRVEPQHF. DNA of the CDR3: TGTGCCTGGAGTGTACCCCGGGGACAGCGGGTTGAGCCCCAGCATTTT.

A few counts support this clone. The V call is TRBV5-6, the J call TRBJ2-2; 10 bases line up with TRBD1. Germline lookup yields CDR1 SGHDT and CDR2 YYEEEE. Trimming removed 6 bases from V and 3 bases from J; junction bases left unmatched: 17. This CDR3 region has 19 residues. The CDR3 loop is CASTPFGDRGEVDTGELFF. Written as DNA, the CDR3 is TGTGCCAGCACCCCATTTGGGGACAGGGGAGAGGTAGACACCGGGGAGCTGTTTTTT. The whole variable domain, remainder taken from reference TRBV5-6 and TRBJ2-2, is DAGVTQSPTHLIKTRGQQVTLRCSPKSGHDTVSWYQQALGQGPQFIFQYYEEEERQRGNFPDRFSGHQFPNYSSELNVNALLLGDSALYLCASTPFGDRGEVDTGELFFGEGSRLTVL.

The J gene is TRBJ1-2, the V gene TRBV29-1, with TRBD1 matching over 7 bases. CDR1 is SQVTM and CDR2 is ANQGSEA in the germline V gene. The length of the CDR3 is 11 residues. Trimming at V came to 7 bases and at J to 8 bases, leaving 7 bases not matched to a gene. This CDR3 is CSAEPGGGYTF. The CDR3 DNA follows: TGCAGCGCCGAGCCAGGGGGAGGCTACACCTTC.

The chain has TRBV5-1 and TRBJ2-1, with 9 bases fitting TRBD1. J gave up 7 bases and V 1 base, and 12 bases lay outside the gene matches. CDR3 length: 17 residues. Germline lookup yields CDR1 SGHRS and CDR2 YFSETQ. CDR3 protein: CASSLNPGTGSLNEQFF. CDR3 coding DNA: TGCGCCAGCAGCTTGAATCCCGGGACAGGGAGCCTTAATGAGCAGTTCTTC. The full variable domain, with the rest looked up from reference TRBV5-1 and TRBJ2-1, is KAGVTQTPRYLIKTRGQQVTLSCSPISGHRSVSWYQQTPGQGLQFLFEYFSETQRNKGNFPGRFSGRQFSNSRSEMNVSTLELGDSALYLCASSLNPGTGSLNEQFFGPGTRLTVL.

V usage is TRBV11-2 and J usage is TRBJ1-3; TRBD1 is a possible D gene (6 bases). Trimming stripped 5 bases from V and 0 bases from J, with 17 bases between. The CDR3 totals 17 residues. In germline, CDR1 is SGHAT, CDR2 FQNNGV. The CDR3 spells CASSPIRGTASGNTIYF. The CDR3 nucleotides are TGTGCCAGCAGCCCCATCAGGGGAACTGCCTCTGGAAACACCATATATTTT. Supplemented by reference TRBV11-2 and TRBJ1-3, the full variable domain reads EAGVAQSPRYKIIEKRQSVAFWCNPISGHATLYWYQQILGQGPKLLIQFQNNGVVDDSQLPKDRFSAERLKGVDSTLKIQPAKLEDSAVYLCASSPIRGTASGNTIYFGEGSWLTVV.

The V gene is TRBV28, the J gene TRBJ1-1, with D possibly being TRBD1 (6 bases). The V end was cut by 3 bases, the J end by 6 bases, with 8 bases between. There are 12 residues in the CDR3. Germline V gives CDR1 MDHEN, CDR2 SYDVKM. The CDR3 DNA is TGTGCCAGCAGTTTCAACAGGGCTGAAGCTTTCTTT. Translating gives CASSFNRAEAFF.

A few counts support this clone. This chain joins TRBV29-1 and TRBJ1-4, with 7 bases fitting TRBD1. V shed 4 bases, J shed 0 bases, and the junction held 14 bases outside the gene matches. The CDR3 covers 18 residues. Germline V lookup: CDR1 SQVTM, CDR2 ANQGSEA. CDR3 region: CSVVWARGTVATNEKLFF. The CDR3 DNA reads TGCAGCGTTGTATGGGCCAGGGGGACAGTCGCAACTAATGAAAAACTGTTTTTT. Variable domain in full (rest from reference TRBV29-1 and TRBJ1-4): SAVISQKPSRDICQRGTSLTIQCQVDSQVTMMFWYRQQPGQSLTLIATANQGSEATYESGFVIDKFPISRPNLTFSTLTVSNMSPEDSSIYLCSVVWARGTVATNEKLFFGSGTQLSVL.

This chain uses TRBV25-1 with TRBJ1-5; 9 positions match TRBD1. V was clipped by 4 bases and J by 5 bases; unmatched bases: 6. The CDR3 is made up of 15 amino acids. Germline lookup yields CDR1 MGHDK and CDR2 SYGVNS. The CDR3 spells CASSGQGERDQPQHF. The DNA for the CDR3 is TGTGCCAGCAGTGGACAGGGGGAAAGGGATCAGCCCCAGCATTTT.

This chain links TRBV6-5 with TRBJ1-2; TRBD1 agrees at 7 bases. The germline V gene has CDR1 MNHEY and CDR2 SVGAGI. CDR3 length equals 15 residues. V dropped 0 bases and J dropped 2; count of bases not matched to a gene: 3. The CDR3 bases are TGTGCCAGCAGTTACTCGATGACAGGGAACTATGGCTACACCTTC. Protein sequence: CASSYSMTGNYGYTF.

The CDR3 bases are TGTGCCATCAAGCCGGGACAGGGGGGAGAAGCTTTCTTT. It specifies CAIKPGQGGEAFF. The genes are TRBV10-3 and TRBJ1-1; 11 bases are shared with TRBD1. CDR1 is ENHRY, CDR2 SYGVKD, per germline. With V trimmed by 7 bases and J by 8 bases, 6 bases remained unmatched. This CDR3 has 13 amino acids.

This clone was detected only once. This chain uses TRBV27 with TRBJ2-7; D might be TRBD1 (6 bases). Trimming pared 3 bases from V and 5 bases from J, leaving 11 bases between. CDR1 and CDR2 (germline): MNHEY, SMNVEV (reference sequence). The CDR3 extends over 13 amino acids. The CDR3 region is CASSFAGVNEQYF. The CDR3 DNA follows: TGTGCCAGCAGTTTTGCAGGGGTTAACGAGCAGTACTTC.

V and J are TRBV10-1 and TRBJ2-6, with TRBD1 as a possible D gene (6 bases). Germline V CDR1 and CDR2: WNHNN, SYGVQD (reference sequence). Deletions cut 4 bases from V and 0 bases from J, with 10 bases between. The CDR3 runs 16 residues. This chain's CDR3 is CASSGAQGSGANVLTF. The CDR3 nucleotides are TGCGCCAGCAGTGGGGCACAGGGCTCTGGGGCCAACGTCCTGACTTTC.

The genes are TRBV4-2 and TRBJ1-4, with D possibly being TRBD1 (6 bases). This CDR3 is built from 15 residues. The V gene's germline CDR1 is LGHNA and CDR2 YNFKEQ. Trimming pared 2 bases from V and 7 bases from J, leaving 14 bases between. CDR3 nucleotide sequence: TGTGCCAGCAGCCAACTAGGGGGTGCGGGTGAAAAACTGTTTTTT. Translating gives CASSQLGGAGEKLFF.

The DNA for the CDR3 is TGCGCCAGCAGCTTGGTAGTGTCGGGGAACGAGCAGTACTTC. It yields the protein CASSLVVSGNEQYF. This chain links TRBV5-1 with TRBJ2-7, with a weak D call TRBD2 (5 bases). This CDR3 region has 14 residues. Trimming stripped 0 bases from V and 5 bases from J, with 12 bases between. From germline, CDR1 is SGHRS and CDR2 YFSETQ.

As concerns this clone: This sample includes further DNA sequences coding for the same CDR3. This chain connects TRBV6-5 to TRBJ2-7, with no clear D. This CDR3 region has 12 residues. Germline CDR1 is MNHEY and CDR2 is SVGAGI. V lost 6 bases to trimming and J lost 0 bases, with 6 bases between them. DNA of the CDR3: TGTGCCAGCAGGAGGTCCTCCTACGAGCAGTACTTC. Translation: CASRRSSYEQYF.

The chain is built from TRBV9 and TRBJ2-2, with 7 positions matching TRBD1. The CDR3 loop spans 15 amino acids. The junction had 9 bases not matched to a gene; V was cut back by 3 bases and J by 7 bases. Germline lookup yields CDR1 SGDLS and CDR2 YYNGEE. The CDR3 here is CASSGRRTGHGELFF. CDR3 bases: TGTGCCAGCAGCGGGCGGCGGACAGGCCACGGGGAGCTGTTTTTT.

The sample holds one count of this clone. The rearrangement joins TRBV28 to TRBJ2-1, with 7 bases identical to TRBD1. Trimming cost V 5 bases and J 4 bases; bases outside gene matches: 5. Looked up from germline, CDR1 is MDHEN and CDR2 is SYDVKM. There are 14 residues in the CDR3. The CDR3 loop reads CASSPRTGYNEQFF. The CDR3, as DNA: TGTGCCAGCAGTCCCCGGACAGGTTACAATGAGCAGTTCTTC.